The sequence of this T cell receptor beta chain was determined in a study of radiotherapy plus CTLA-4 blockade in lung cancer. Study in general: Among enrolled patients, 15% to 20% responded and approximately 33% achieved disease control.

Clones were sequenced by immunoSEQ multiplex PCR, and TCRdb holds only the in-frame ones, with some missing. The sample includes approximately 39,000 clones, around 70% of them seen just once. The CDR3 extends over 15 amino acids. The germline V gene encodes CDR1 SGHNT and CDR2 YYREEE (reference sequence). After removal of 5 bases from V and 7 bases from J, the junction contained 12 bases not matched to a gene. The source of this sequence is a human donor with non-small cell lung cancer who had stable disease on radiotherapy plus ipilimumab. This chain links TRBV5-4 with TRBJ2-7, with 10 positions matching TRBD2. This sample comprised peripheral blood, obtained from a patient treated with radiotherapy plus ipilimumab. The CDR3 DNA reads as TGTGCCAGCAGGCCTTTCAGCGGGGGGGCGGGTGAGCAGTACTTC. Encoded protein: CASRPFSGGAGEQYF.